The 23 T cell receptor beta chains below all came from one sample that was sequenced in a study of neurological immune-mediated disorders. Via MiXCR, TCRdb re-called the 5' RACE reads, giving one row per CDR3 protein. The data hold around 46,000 distinct CDR3 sequences, with 4.5% observed a single time. Sequenced sample: PBMCs. These receptors originate from a woman aged 55-69 years with multiple sclerosis.

This clonotype was seen at least ten times. The gene calls are TRBV20-1 and TRBJ1-4; no clear D gene. CDR3 length equals 14 residues. V was clipped by 6 bases and J by 4 bases, with 15 bases between them. Germline V gene data show CDR1 as DFQATT and CDR2 as SNEGSKA (reference sequence). The CDR3: CSAIWTAGNEKLFF. CDR3 sequence (DNA): TGCAGTGCAATTTGGACCGCCGGTAATGAAAAACTGTTTTTT.

This chain connects TRBV5-1 to TRBJ1-2; 8 bases map to TRBD1. The V and J ends lost 6 bases and 3 bases, in that order; junction bases with no gene match: 7. Germline CDR1 and CDR2: SGHRS and YFSETQ. This CDR3 comprises 14 residues. The CDR3 DNA sequence: TGCGCCAGCAACCTCCGGACAGGGCACTATGGCTACACCTTC. Translating gives CASNLRTGHYGYTF. Supplemented by reference TRBV5-1 and TRBJ1-2, the full variable domain reads KAGVTQTPRYLIKTRGQQVTLSCSPISGHRSVSWYQQTPGQGLQFLFEYFSETQRNKGNFPGRFSGRQFSNSRSEMNVSTLELGDSALYLCASNLRTGHYGYTFGSGTRLTVV.

The chain couples TRBV15 to TRBJ2-5; the D gene could be TRBD1 or TRBD2 (5 bases each). The length of the CDR3 is 15 residues. Trimming shortened V by 3 bases and J by 0 bases, and 11 bases separated the two germline ends. CDR1 LNHNV and CDR2 YYDKDF come from the germline V gene (reference sequence). The CDR3 reads CATSRGVMDQETQYF. In DNA form, the CDR3 reads TGTGCCACCAGCAGGGGGGTGATGGACCAAGAGACCCAGTACTTC.

At least ten counts were recorded for this clonotype. The V call is TRBV15, the J call TRBJ2-7, with no clear D. The ends were cut back, 0 bases at V and 2 bases at J, with 8 bases in the middle. This CDR3 comprises 14 residues. Germline V gives CDR1 LNHNV, CDR2 YYDKDF (reference sequence). DNA for the CDR3: TGTGCCACCAGCAGAGATCTACAGACCTACGAGCAGTACTTC. Protein: CATSRDLQTYEQYF.

The chain links TRBV5-1 to TRBJ2-7, with a possible D match to TRBD1 (6 bases). The CDR3 loop spans 16 amino acids. Germline V gene lookup returns CDR1 SGHRS and CDR2 YFSETQ. V lost 3 bases and J 4 bases, leaving 20 bases between the germline ends. DNA of the CDR3: TGCGCCAGCAGCTCCCAACAGGGCCTTTTAGGTTACGAGCAGTACGTC. It codes for CASSSQQGLLGYEQYV.

By sample fraction, this clonotype is medium-sized. The chain joins TRBV24-1 to TRBJ2-1, with D unclear. Germline V gene lookup returns CDR1 KGHDR and CDR2 SFDVKD. The CDR3 extends over 15 amino acids. V was clipped by 3 bases and J by 0 bases, with 8 bases between them. This chain's CDR3 is CATSDITSSYNEQFF. The CDR3 DNA reads TGTGCCACCAGTGATATAACGAGCTCCTACAATGAGCAGTTCTTC.

The rearrangement joins TRBV6-1 to TRBJ1-5; D is unclear. V lost 1 base and J lost 5, with 6 bases in between. Germline V CDR1 and CDR2: MNHNS, SASEGT. The CDR3 totals 13 residues. This CDR3 reads CASSEVAYQPQHF. As DNA, the CDR3 is TGTGCCAGCAGTGAAGTGGCTTATCAGCCCCAGCATTTT.

This clonotype was observed many times. The J gene is TRBJ1-4, the V gene TRBV25-1; TRBD1 might be the D (5 bases). Germline CDR1 and CDR2: MGHDK and SYGVNS. CDR3 length equals 14 residues. Trimming left V 7 bases short and J 4 bases short, with 13 bases between. CDR3 bases: TGTGCCAGCACCTCTCGGGGGATTAATGAAAAACTGTTTTTT. It specifies CASTSRGINEKLFF.

In this sample, this clonotype turned up many times. The rearrangement uses TRBV10-3 and TRBJ2-2, with 9 bases lining up with TRBD1. The V gene's germline CDR1 is ENHRY and CDR2 SYGVKD. CDR3 size: 14 residues. With V trimmed by 10 bases and J by 4 bases, 7 bases remained unmatched. CDR3 sequence: CATEDRGTTGELFF. The CDR3 DNA is TGTGCCACAGAAGACAGGGGGACCACCGGGGAGCTGTTTTTT.

This clonotype was recorded at least ten times. The chain uses TRBV4-1 and TRBJ2-5; 9 positions agree with TRBD1. This CDR3 has 17 amino acids. Germline values: CDR1 MGHRA, CDR2 YSYEKL. Trimming removed 4 bases from V and 1 base from J; junction bases left unmatched: 10. This CDR3 reads CASSPIGTGTIQETQYF. The CDR3 DNA sequence: TGCGCCAGCAGCCCGATAGGGACAGGGACCATCCAAGAGACCCAGTACTTC.

The genes are TRBV5-1 and TRBJ2-1; D may be TRBD2 (5 bases). CDR3 length equals 16 residues. The V gene lost 0 bases and the J gene lost 8 bases, with 18 bases spanning the gap. Germline lookup yields CDR1 SGHRS and CDR2 YFSETQ. CDR3: CASSLVSLAGGDEQFF. The DNA of the CDR3 is TGCGCCAGCAGCTTGGTCTCGCTAGCAGGAGGCGATGAGCAGTTCTTC.

This clonotype was seen a handful of times. A read error may produce the germline difference seen at one junction end. This chain joins TRBV7-2 and TRBJ1-6; D call uncertain. CDR3 length: 12 amino acids. CDR1 is SGHTA, CDR2 FQGNSA, per germline. The CDR3 is CASSLVGSPLNF. The DNA of the CDR3 is TGTGCCAGCAGCTTAGTGGGTTCACCCCTCAACTTT.

This clonotype has a count of ten or more. The V call is TRBV19, the J call TRBJ2-5; D is possibly TRBD1 (5 bases). Germline loops: CDR1 LNHDA, CDR2 SQIVND (reference sequence). The CDR3 sequence is 13 residues long. The V gene lost 4 bases and the J gene lost 4 bases, with 10 bases spanning the gap. The CDR3 DNA sequence: TGTGCCAGTAGTAAAACAGGTGGAGAGACCCAGTACTTC. Translating it yields CASSKTGGETQYF.

At least ten counts were recorded for this clonotype. The rearrangement uses TRBV4-1 and TRBJ1-1, with D unclear. V was shortened by 1 base and J by 1 base, with 7 bases between the two germline ends. The CDR3 consists of 14 residues. CDR1 and CDR2 (germline): MGHRA, YSYEKL. The CDR3, as DNA: TGCGCCAGCAGCCAAGCTAGTCGGAACACTGAAGCTTTCTTT. This gives the protein CASSQASRNTEAFF.

There are many counts of this clonotype. The rearrangement uses TRBV9 and TRBJ2-3; weak D call: TRBD2 (6 bases). Per germline, CDR1 SGDLS and CDR2 YYNGEE. This CDR3 region has 14 residues. V lost 7 bases, J lost 0 bases, and 12 bases lay in between. CDR3 coding DNA: TGTGCCAGCGCCCCAGGAGGGAGCACAGATACGCAGTATTTT. Its protein is CASAPGGSTDTQYF.

This clonotype was recorded at least ten times. This sequence joins TRBV6-6 and TRBJ1-5; TRBD1 matches at 7 bases. V was pared by 8 bases and J by 2 bases, with 6 bases of the junction left unmatched. CDR1 and CDR2 (germline): MNHNY, SVGAGI (reference sequence). The CDR3 is 14 residues long. CDR3 sequence: CASRGGDGNQPQHF. CDR3 nucleotide sequence: TGTGCCAGCCGAGGGGGCGACGGCAATCAGCCCCAGCATTTT.

This clonotype was seen at least ten times. The chain couples TRBV10-3 to TRBJ2-3; possibly TRBD1 for D (5 bases). Trimming cost V 2 bases and J 8 bases, with 14 bases left between them. Germline lookup yields CDR1 ENHRY and CDR2 SYGVKD. The CDR3 runs 14 residues. CDR3 amino acids: CAISEGRPRATQYF. DNA of the CDR3: TGTGCCATCAGTGAGGGCAGGCCCAGGGCTACGCAGTATTTT.

This clonotype was counted between two and nine times. V and J are TRBV30 and TRBJ2-5; 10 bases line up with TRBD1. J lost 4 bases, V lost 2 bases, and 7 bases had no gene match. The CDR3 runs 15 residues. Per germline, CDR1 GTSNPN and CDR2 SVGIG (reference sequence). CDR3 loop: CAWSPRTGGGETQYF. DNA of the CDR3: TGTGCCTGGAGTCCTCGGACAGGGGGTGGAGAGACCCAGTACTTC.

At least ten counts were recorded for this clonotype. The rearrangement links TRBV20-1 to TRBJ1-6, with D unclear. The CDR3 is 15 amino acids. Trimming left V 5 bases short and J 2 bases short, with 13 bases between. Looked up from germline, CDR1 is DFQATT and CDR2 is SNEGSKA (reference sequence). The CDR3 protein is CSAAVGPTYNSPLHF. CDR3 DNA: TGCAGTGCTGCGGTAGGGCCGACCTATAATTCACCCCTCCACTTT.

This clonotype was detected many times. The chain is built from TRBV9 and TRBJ2-1, with D possibly TRBD1 on 6 matching bases. The CDR3 is made up of 14 amino acids. The V gene's germline CDR1 is SGDLS and CDR2 YYNGEE. The ends were cut back, 6 bases at V and 5 bases at J, with 15 bases in the middle. The CDR3 sequence: CASNPRGRNNEQFF. In DNA, the CDR3 is TGTGCCAGCAACCCGAGGGGGAGAAACAATGAGCAGTTCTTC. Full variable domain (rest looked up from reference TRBV9 and TRBJ2-1): DSGVTQTPKHLITATGQRVTLRCSPRSGDLSVYWYQQSLDQGLQFLIQYYNGEERAKGNILERFSAQQFPDLHSELNLSSLELGDSALYFCASNPRGRNNEQFFGPGTRLTVL.

This clonotype was counted ten times or more. The chain's CDR3 is CASSPTRQIQETQYF. The DNA for the CDR3 is TGTGCCAGCAGCCCCACACGCCAAATCCAAGAGACCCAGTACTTC. V gene TRBV9 combines with J gene TRBJ2-5; D uncertain. Germline V gene data show CDR1 as SGDLS and CDR2 as YYNGEE. With 4 bases removed from V and 1 base from J, the gap between germline ends came to 14 bases. This CDR3 contains 15 residues.

In this sample, this clonotype turned up a few times. In nucleotides, the CDR3 is TGTGCCAGCAGCCAAGAGGCGTCCTTTGGGGAAAAACTGTTTTTT. Translating gives CASSQEASFGEKLFF. The gene calls are TRBV3-1 and TRBJ1-4; no clear D. The CDR3 extends over 15 amino acids. V was clipped by 0 bases and J by 8 bases, with 13 bases between them. In germline, CDR1 is LGHDT, CDR2 YNNKEL (reference sequence).

This clonotype was detected ten times or more. This chain connects TRBV9 to TRBJ2-3, with 9 bases fitting TRBD2. The CDR3 spans 16 residues. With V trimmed by 4 bases and J by 0 bases, 6 bases remained unmatched. Germline CDR1 and CDR2: SGDLS and YYNGEE. The CDR3 bases are TGTGCCAGCAGCTATGGACTAGCGACTAGCACAGATACGCAGTATTTT. Translating gives CASSYGLATSTDTQYF. Using reference TRBV9 and TRBJ2-3 for the parts outside the CDR3, the full variable domain is DSGVTQTPKHLITATGQRVTLRCSPRSGDLSVYWYQQSLDQGLQFLIQYYNGEERAKGNILERFSAQQFPDLHSELNLSSLELGDSALYFCASSYGLATSTDTQYFGPGTRLTVL.